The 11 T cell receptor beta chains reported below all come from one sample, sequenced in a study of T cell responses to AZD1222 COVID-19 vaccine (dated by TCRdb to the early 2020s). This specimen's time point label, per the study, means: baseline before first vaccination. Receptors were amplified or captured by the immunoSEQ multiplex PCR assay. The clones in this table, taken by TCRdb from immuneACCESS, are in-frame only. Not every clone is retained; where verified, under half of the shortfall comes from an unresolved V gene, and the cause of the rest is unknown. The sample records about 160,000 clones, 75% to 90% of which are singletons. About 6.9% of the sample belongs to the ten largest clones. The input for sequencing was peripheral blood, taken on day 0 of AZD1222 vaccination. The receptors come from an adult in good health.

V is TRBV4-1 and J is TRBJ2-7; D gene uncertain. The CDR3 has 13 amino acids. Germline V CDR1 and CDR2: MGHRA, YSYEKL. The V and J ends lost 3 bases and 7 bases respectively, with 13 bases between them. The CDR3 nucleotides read TGCGCCAGCAGCCAGGGCACATTGGGGGAGCAGTACGTC. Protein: CASSQGTLGEQYV.

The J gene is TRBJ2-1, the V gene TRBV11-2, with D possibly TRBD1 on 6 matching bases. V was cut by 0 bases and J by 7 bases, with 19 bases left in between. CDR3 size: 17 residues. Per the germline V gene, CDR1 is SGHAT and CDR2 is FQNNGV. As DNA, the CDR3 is TGTGCCAGCAGCTTAGATCGTTGGACCTCAGACAGGAATGAGCAGTTCTTC. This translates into CASSLDRWTSDRNEQFF.

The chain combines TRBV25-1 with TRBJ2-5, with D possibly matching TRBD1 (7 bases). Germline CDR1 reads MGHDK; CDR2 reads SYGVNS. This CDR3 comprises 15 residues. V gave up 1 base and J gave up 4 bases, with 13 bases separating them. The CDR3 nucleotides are TGTGCCAGCAGTGAATGGGGGGCAGGGGGAGAGACCCAGTACTTC. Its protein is CASSEWGAGGETQYF.

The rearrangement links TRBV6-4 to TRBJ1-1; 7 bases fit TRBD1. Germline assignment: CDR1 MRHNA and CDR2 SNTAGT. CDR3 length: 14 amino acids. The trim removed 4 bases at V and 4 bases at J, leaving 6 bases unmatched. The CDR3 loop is CASSADRFSTEAFF. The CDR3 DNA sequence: TGTGCCAGCAGTGCGGACAGGTTTTCCACTGAAGCTTTCTTT.

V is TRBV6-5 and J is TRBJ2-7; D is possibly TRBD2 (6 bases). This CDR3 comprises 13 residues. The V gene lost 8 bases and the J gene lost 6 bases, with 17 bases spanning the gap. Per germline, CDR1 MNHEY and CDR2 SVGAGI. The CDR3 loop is CASRPAGGSEQYF. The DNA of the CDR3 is TGTGCCAGCCGTCCTGCCGGGGGAAGCGAGCAGTACTTC.

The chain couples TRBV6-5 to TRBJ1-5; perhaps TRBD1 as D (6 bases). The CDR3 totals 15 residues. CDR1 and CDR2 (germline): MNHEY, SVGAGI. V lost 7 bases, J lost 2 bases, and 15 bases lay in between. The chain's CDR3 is CASITGGQGNQPQHF. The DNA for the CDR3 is TGTGCCAGCATAACTGGGGGGCAGGGCAATCAGCCCCAGCATTTT.

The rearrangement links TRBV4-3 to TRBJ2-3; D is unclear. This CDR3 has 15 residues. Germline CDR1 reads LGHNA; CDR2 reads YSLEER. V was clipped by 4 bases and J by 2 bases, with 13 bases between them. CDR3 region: CASSLRWLLTDTQYF. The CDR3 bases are TGCGCCAGCAGCCTGCGGTGGCTCCTCACAGATACGCAGTATTTT.

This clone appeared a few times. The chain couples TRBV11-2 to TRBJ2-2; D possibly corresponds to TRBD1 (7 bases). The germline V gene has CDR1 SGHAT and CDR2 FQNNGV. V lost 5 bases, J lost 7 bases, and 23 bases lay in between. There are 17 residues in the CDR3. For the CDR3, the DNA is TGTGCCAGCAGCCACCCACGGTTCCAGGGGGGAAACGGGGAGCTGTTTTTT. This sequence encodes CASSHPRFQGGNGELFF.

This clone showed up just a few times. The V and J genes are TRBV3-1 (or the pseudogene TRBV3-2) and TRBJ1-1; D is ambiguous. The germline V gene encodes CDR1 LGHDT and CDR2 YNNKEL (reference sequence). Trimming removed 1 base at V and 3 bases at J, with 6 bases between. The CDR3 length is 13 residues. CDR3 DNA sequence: TGTGCCAGCAGCCAAGGTTGGGACACTGAAGCTTTCTTT. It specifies CASSQGWDTEAFF.

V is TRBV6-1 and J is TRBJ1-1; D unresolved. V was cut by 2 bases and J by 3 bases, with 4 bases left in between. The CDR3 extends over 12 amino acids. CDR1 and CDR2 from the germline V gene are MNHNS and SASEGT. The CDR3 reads CASSERDTEAFF. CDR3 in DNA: TGTGCCAGCAGTGAAAGGGACACTGAAGCTTTCTTT.

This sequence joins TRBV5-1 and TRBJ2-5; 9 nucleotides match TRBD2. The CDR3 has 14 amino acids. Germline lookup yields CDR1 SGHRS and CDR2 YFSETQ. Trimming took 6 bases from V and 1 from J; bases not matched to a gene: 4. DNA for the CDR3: TGCGCCAGCAAATTAGCGGGGGCCCAAGAGACCCAGTACTTC. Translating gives CASKLAGAQETQYF. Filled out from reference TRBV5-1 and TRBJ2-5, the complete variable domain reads KAGVTQTPRYLIKTRGQQVTLSCSPISGHRSVSWYQQTPGQGLQFLFEYFSETQRNKGNFPGRFSGRQFSNSRSEMNVSTLELGDSALYLCASKLAGAQETQYFGPGTRLLVL.